This TCR beta chain was found in a study of CD8+ T cells in alopecia areata. The treatment was: oral pan-JAK inhibitor, 5-10 mg twice daily. Extracted RNA was reverse transcribed into cDNA, the sequencing template. Only in-frame clones appear in the TCRdb table, and some are missing; sequencing was by immunoSEQ multiplex PCR. This sample has 98,000 or so clones; approximately 60% occur once, and the top ten carry around 15%. This clone was found a few times. The sample here was CD8+ T cells sorted from blood, taken at week 4, from a patient treated with tofacitinib. This TCR came from a human donor with alopecia areata.

CDR3 bases: TGTGCCAGCAGTCCCGGGGTGTTGGATTCACCCCTCCACTTT. Translated: CASSPGVLDSPLHF. This rearrangement joins TRBV7-9 to TRBJ1-6; D remains ambiguous. The V gene lost 6 bases and the J gene lost 8 bases, with 14 bases spanning the gap. CDR1 is SEHNR and CDR2 is FQNEAQ in the germline V gene (reference sequence). The CDR3 extends over 14 amino acids. The full variable domain, with the rest looked up from reference TRBV7-9 and TRBJ1-6, is DTGVSQNPRHKITKRGQNVTFRCDPISEHNRLYWYRQTLGQGPEFLTYFQNEAQLEKSRLLSDRFSAERPKGSFSTLEIQRTEQGDSAMYLCASSPGVLDSPLHFGNGTRLTVT.